This T cell receptor (beta chain) was profiled in a study of multiple sclerosis patients with progressive multifocal leukoencephalopathy (dated by TCRdb to the late 2010s). General notes on the study: Peripheral T and B cells were examined in MS patients who went on to develop PML (4 under natalizumab, 1 after alemtuzumab) as well as in treated patients who did not. Two natalizumab-treated patients who later developed PML were followed longitudinally from before therapy through 6 and 12 months to PML onset. The study was designed to detect JC virus-specific or public T-cell expansions arising at the time of PML onset.

The time point label for this specimen denotes: time of PML onset. The sample's treatment or condition label, in plain terms: on natalizumab therapy at sampling. Diagnosis of PML was based on clinical and MRI findings and confirmed by finding JC virus DNA in cerebrospinal fluid. In the natalizumab-treated patients, PML was found to develop after between roughly 15 and 56 months of natalizumab therapy. Every listed patient had earlier received interferon beta, and every PML patient was female. Blood samples at T3 were obtained at the time of PML onset. Ficoll-Hypaque density gradient centrifugation was used to isolate peripheral blood mononuclear cells. About this clone: Its antigen specificity is not known. Base quality data are lacking; no much larger clone is found one base away.

Overall study outcomes, separate from this receptor: The analysis covered only peripheral blood, although cerebrospinal fluid or brain lymphocytes might be more informative for natalizumab-associated PML. TRB clones with frequency above 0.5% were observed only in PML patients, but the clones expanded at PML onset were found to be already present before and during natalizumab therapy. Because the cohort was small and descriptive, it remained unclear whether the findings reflect JC virus infection or general immunocompromise. When PML developed, neither common TRBV or TRBJ gene usage nor preferential TRBV-TRBJ pairings were detected. Lower normalized Shannon entropy suggested less diverse TRB repertoires in most PML patients, whereas the natalizumab-treated controls showed values near 1.

TRB CDR3 regions were amplified from genomic DNA with the immunoSEQ two-step multiplex PCR at survey-level depth. To estimate template counts and remove amplification bias, each PCR was spiked with synthetic inline TR CDR3 controls covering all V-J pairings. Reads went through processing to reduce amplification and sequencing bias, and quantification was done against synthetic TR CDR3 analogs. On the study's bioinformatics: Raw data were processed in ImmunoSEQ Analyzer, with out-of-frame sequences and CDR3s containing stop codons removed, and gene names were assigned according to IMGT nomenclature. Repertoire diversity was summarized as normalized Shannon entropy, defined as 1 minus Pielou's evenness. Only TRB sequences sharing the V gene, the J gene and the CDR3 were counted as identical. Public PML clonotypes were CDR3s shared by two or more PML-onset samples but absent earlier, in controls, and in public databases. Position-by-position CDR3 amino acid composition was analyzed in Skylign with the observed count method. In TCRdb, the immuneACCESS table is reduced to in-frame sequences with V and J assigned. These tables do not hold every clone; where another copy was compared, an unresolved V gene accounts for under half, and the others remain unexplained. The V and J calls and clone size were taken over from that table, and D and trimming were inferred from the DNA. The table for this sample lists 25,000 to 35,000 clones; 85% of them were counted only once. The ten largest account for roughly an eighth of the sample.

V loses 5 bases, J loses 4 bases, and the germline ends lie 14 bases apart. CDR1 and CDR2 were assigned from the germline V gene as SGHTA and FQGNSA. Measured from the cysteine to the phenylalanine, the CDR3 is 14 residues long. Just the 42-base CDR3 DNA is kept, in frame starting at base 1. The source was PBMCs, collected from a patient treated with natalizumab. Rearrangement joined TRBV7-2 to TRBJ2-5; the D gene is unclear. This TCR came from a woman aged 25 to 39 with progressive multifocal leukoencephalopathy. This receptor carries the CDR3 CASSRPLLGETQYF. The sequence in DNA is TGTGCCAGCAGCCGACCCCTACTCGGAGAGACCCAGTACTTC.